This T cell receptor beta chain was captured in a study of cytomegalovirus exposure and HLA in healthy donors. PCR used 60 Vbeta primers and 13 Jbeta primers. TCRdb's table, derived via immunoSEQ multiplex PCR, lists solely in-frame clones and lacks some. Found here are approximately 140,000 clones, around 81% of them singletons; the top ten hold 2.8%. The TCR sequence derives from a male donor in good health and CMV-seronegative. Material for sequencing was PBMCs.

CDR3 sequence (DNA): TGTGCCAGCACCGAGCATGGCAGGGGCTCGTTCTTC. Translation: CASTEHGRGSFF. J is TRBJ2-1 and V is TRBV27, with TRBD1 as a possible D gene (6 bases). Germline values: CDR1 MNHEY, CDR2 SMNVEV (reference sequence). Trimming stripped 7 bases from V and 15 bases from J, with 19 bases between. This CDR3 contains 12 residues.